The rows below give T cell receptor beta chains drawn from one sample of a study of CD8 T cells in Susac syndrome. In TCRdb, the immunoSEQ multiplex PCR reads were re-called with MiXCR into one record per CDR3 protein. Of under 200,000 distinct CDR3 sequences listed, about 96% were seen once; the top ten hold 0.1% to 0.15%. The sequenced sample was CD4+ T cells from PBMCs. These receptors came from a human donor with Susac syndrome. The CDR3 runs from the conserved cysteine through the conserved F or W. D genes are given only for firm matches. Not all rows give a size; the values are once, few, many and, for expanded clones, a class.

V gene: TRBV20-1; clone size: .; J gene: TRBJ1-5; D gene: TRBD1; CDR3 DNA: TGCAGTGCTAAGGGGGCGGAGGGGCAGCCCCAGCATTTT; CDR3 protein: CSAKGAEGQPQHF
V gene: TRBV5-6; clone size: .; J gene: TRBJ2-1; D gene: TRBD2; CDR3 DNA: TGTGCCAGCAGTGGCGGTGTCGGGAGGGTCAATGAGCAGTTCTTC; CDR3 protein: CASSGGVGRVNEQFF
V gene: TRBV12-3/TRBV12-4; clone size: .; J gene: TRBJ1-5; D gene: .; CDR3 DNA: TGTGCCAGCAGTTCGACAGACAATCAGCCCCAGCATTTT; CDR3 protein: CASSSTDNQPQHF
V gene: TRBV7-2; clone size: once; J gene: TRBJ2-1; D gene: .; CDR3 DNA: TGTGCCAGCGGCCTCTCTAATGAGCAGTTCTTC; CDR3 protein: CASGLSNEQFF
V gene: TRBV12-3/TRBV12-4; clone size: .; J gene: TRBJ2-4; D gene: .; CDR3 DNA: TGTGCCAGCAGTTCGACTATAGCCAAAAACATTCAGTACTTC; CDR3 protein: CASSSTIAKNIQYF
V gene: TRBV29-1; clone size: .; J gene: TRBJ2-1; D gene: .; CDR3 DNA: TGCAGCGTTGACGGGGGGCGGAGGGCCAATGAGCAGTTCTTC; CDR3 protein: CSVDGGRRANEQFF
V gene: TRBV7-9; clone size: .; J gene: TRBJ2-3; D gene: .; CDR3 DNA: TGTGCCAGCAGCTTATTGCCCGGACCAGATACGCAGTATTTT; CDR3 protein: CASSLLPGPDTQYF
V gene: TRBV9; clone size: .; J gene: TRBJ1-1; D gene: .; CDR3 DNA: TGTGCCAGCAGCGTAGTTGTTCAGGTAGGGGACACTGAAGCTTTCTTT; CDR3 protein: CASSVVVQVGDTEAFF
V gene: TRBV24-1; clone size: .; J gene: TRBJ2-7; D gene: TRBD1; CDR3 DNA: TGTGCCACCAGGCCCGGGACAGGTACCTACGAGCAGTACTTC; CDR3 protein: CATRPGTGTYEQYF
V gene: TRBV20-1; clone size: .; J gene: TRBJ1-2; D gene: .; CDR3 DNA: TGCAGCACCGATACAGGGCCACCTGGCTACACCTTC; CDR3 protein: CSTDTGPPGYTF
V gene: TRBV6-1; clone size: .; J gene: TRBJ2-1; D gene: .; CDR3 DNA: TGTGCCAGCAGTGACCTGGGGGAAGGAGCCTACAATGAGCAGTTCTTC; CDR3 protein: CASSDLGEGAYNEQFF
V gene: TRBV19; clone size: .; J gene: TRBJ2-1; D gene: TRBD2; CDR3 DNA: TGTGCCAGTAGTATAGGAAATCTAGCGGGGGGCCCTTACAATGAGCAGTTCTTC; CDR3 protein: CASSIGNLAGGPYNEQFF
V gene: TRBV18; clone size: once; J gene: TRBJ2-1; D gene: TRBD2; CDR3 DNA: TGTGCCAGCTCACCTCGACTAGCGGGGGCCTACAATGAGCAGTTCTTC; CDR3 protein: CASSPRLAGAYNEQFF
V gene: TRBV7-2; clone size: .; J gene: TRBJ2-1; D gene: .; CDR3 DNA: TGTGCCAGCAGCCCACCCCCAGGGAGGAATGAGCAGTTCTTC; CDR3 protein: CASSPPPGRNEQFF
V gene: TRBV20-1; clone size: .; J gene: TRBJ2-4; D gene: .; CDR3 DNA: TGCAGTGCTACGGAAGAAGCCAAAAACATTCAGTACTTC; CDR3 protein: CSATEEAKNIQYF
V gene: TRBV5-4; clone size: .; J gene: TRBJ1-2; D gene: .; CDR3 DNA: TGTGCCAGCAGCTTGGGAAGGACAGCTAACGACTATGGCTACACCTTC; CDR3 protein: CASSLGRTANDYGYTF
V gene: TRBV29-1; clone size: .; J gene: TRBJ2-5; D gene: .; CDR3 DNA: TGCAGCGGAAAGAAAGTTCAAGAGACCCAGTACTTC; CDR3 protein: CSGKKVQETQYF
V gene: TRBV19; clone size: .; J gene: TRBJ2-6; D gene: .; CDR3 DNA: TGTGCCAGTATGTTGGGTTCTTCTGGGGCCAACGTCCTGACTTTC; CDR3 protein: CASMLGSSGANVLTF
V gene: TRBV5-1; clone size: .; J gene: TRBJ2-2; D gene: TRBD1; CDR3 DNA: TGCGCCAGCAGAACACACCCAGGGGGCGCGTCCGGGGAGCTGTTTTTT; CDR3 protein: CASRTHPGGASGELFF
V gene: TRBV18; clone size: .; J gene: TRBJ2-2; D gene: .; CDR3 DNA: TGTGCCAGCTCACGGAGGGAGTCCACCGGGGAGCTGTTTTTT; CDR3 protein: CASSRRESTGELFF
V gene: TRBV18; clone size: .; J gene: TRBJ2-3; D gene: .; CDR3 DNA: TGTGCCAGCTCACCCTTATCAGATACGCAGTATTTT; CDR3 protein: CASSPLSDTQYF
V gene: TRBV28; clone size: .; J gene: TRBJ2-5; D gene: TRBD2; CDR3 DNA: TGTGCCAGCAGTACAACCTATAGCGGGAGGGAGACCCAGTACTTC; CDR3 protein: CASSTTYSGRETQYF
V gene: TRBV9; clone size: .; J gene: TRBJ1-2; D gene: .; CDR3 DNA: TGTGCCAGCAGCGTGGAACCTACAGGGAACTATGGCTACACCTTC; CDR3 protein: CASSVEPTGNYGYTF
V gene: TRBV19; clone size: .; J gene: TRBJ2-3; D gene: TRBD2; CDR3 DNA: TGTGCCAGTAGTCTAGCGGGAAACTTAGATACGCAGTATTTT; CDR3 protein: CASSLAGNLDTQYF
V gene: TRBV7-2; clone size: once; J gene: TRBJ2-5; D gene: .; CDR3 DNA: TGTGCCAGCAGCCTCATGGGGGGCGCTGGGGAGACCCAGTACTTC; CDR3 protein: CASSLMGGAGETQYF
V gene: TRBV20-1; clone size: .; J gene: TRBJ2-7; D gene: .; CDR3 DNA: TGCAGTGCGGACAAACAGGGGAGGTCCTACGAGCAGTACTTC; CDR3 protein: CSADKQGRSYEQYF
V gene: TRBV5-4; clone size: once; J gene: TRBJ2-1; D gene: .; CDR3 DNA: TGTGCCAGCAGCTTAGGGGGGGTTCAAGGCAATGAGCAGTTCTTC; CDR3 protein: CASSLGGVQGNEQFF
V gene: TRBV30; clone size: .; J gene: TRBJ1-3; D gene: .; CDR3 DNA: TGTGCCTGGACCTCTGGAAACACCATATATTTT; CDR3 protein: CAWTSGNTIYF
V gene: TRBV30; clone size: .; J gene: TRBJ2-2; D gene: .; CDR3 DNA: TGTGCCTGGAGTACTGGGGACGGGGAGCTGTTTTTT; CDR3 protein: CAWSTGDGELFF
V gene: TRBV7-2; clone size: .; J gene: TRBJ2-5; D gene: TRBD2; CDR3 DNA: TGTGCCAGCAGCTTGACTAGCGGGAGTCCAAGAGAGACCCAGTACTTC; CDR3 protein: CASSLTSGSPRETQYF
V gene: TRBV5-1; clone size: .; J gene: TRBJ2-7; D gene: TRBD2; CDR3 DNA: TGCGCCAGCAGCTTGGTCACTAGCGGGAGTTACGAGCAGTACTTC; CDR3 protein: CASSLVTSGSYEQYF
V gene: TRBV6-2/TRBV6-3; clone size: .; J gene: TRBJ2-5; D gene: .; CDR3 DNA: TGTGCCAGCAGTCTGATCCAAGAGACCCAGTACTTC; CDR3 protein: CASSLIQETQYF
V gene: TRBV5-4; clone size: .; J gene: TRBJ2-1; D gene: .; CDR3 DNA: TGTGCCAGCAGCTTGGCCGCGGGAACAGGGTACAATGAGCAGTTCTTC; CDR3 protein: CASSLAAGTGYNEQFF
V gene: TRBV20-1; clone size: .; J gene: TRBJ1-1; D gene: .; CDR3 DNA: TGCAGTGCTAGGTTTCCGAACACTGAAGCTTTCTTT; CDR3 protein: CSARFPNTEAFF
V gene: TRBV4-3; clone size: .; J gene: TRBJ2-1; D gene: .; CDR3 DNA: TGCGCCAGCAGCCAAGTCAAGGGTCTCTACAATGAGCAGTTCTTC; CDR3 protein: CASSQVKGLYNEQFF